The T cell receptor beta chain described here comes from a study of cytomegalovirus exposure and HLA in healthy donors. The CDR3 totals 14 residues. Looked up from germline, CDR1 is MNHNY and CDR2 is SVGAGI (reference sequence). V lost 6 bases to trimming and J lost 7 bases; unmatched junction nucleotides: 6. The PCR contained 60 Vbeta and 13 Jbeta primers. Libraries were prepared by immunoSEQ multiplex PCR; TCRdb keeps only in-frame clonotypes and omits some of them. The profile shows some 160,000 clones, about 76% of them singletons. This TCR derives from a woman aged 18-35 years in good health and CMV-seropositive. The V and J genes are TRBV6-6 and TRBJ2-4; 10 bases match TRBD1. Sequences were obtained from PBMCs. CDR3 coding DNA: TGTGCCAGCAGCCGACAGGGGGCCGTGAACATTCAGTACTTC. This encodes CASSRQGAVNIQYF.